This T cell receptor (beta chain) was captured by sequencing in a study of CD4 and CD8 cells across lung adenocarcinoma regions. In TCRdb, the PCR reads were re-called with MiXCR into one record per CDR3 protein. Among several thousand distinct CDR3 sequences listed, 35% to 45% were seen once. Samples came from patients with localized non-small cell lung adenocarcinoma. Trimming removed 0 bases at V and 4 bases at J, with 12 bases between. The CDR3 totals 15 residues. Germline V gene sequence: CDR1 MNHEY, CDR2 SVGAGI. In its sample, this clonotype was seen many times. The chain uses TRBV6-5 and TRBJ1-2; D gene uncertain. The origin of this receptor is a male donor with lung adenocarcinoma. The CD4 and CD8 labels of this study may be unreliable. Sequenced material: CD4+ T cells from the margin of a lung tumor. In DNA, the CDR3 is TGTGCCAGCAGTTACTCCCCCGGAGGAATCTATGGCTACACCTTC. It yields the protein CASSYSPGGIYGYTF.